The clone carrying this TCR beta chain was picked up a small number of times. This specimen belongs to a study of blood T cell repertoires in COVID-19. The overall study: From the United States, Italy and Spain came samples of acute and convalescent COVID-19.

From germline, CDR1 is SNHLY and CDR2 FYNNEI. This CDR3 is 13 amino acids long. J lost 6 bases, V lost 8 bases, and 4 bases had no gene match. Using immunoSEQ multiplex PCR, the repertoire was profiled, and TCRdb retains in-frame clones only, with some absent. This sample has some 15,000 clones, with 87% found just once. The rearrangement joins TRBV2 to TRBJ1-6, with 7 bases lining up with TRBD1. The clonotype comes from a human donor in a cohort sampled during active COVID-19. The sample consisted of peripheral blood. The CDR3, as DNA: TGTGCCAGCGAGGACAGGATTAATTCACCCCTCCACTTT. It encodes CASEDRINSPLHF.